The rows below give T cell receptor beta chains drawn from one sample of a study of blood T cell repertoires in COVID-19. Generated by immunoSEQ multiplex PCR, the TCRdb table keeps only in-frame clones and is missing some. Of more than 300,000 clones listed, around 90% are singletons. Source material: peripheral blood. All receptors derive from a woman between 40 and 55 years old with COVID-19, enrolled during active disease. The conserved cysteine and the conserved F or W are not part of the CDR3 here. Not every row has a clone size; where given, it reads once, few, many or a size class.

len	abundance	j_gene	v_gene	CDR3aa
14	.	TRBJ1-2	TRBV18	ASSRNLQGADYGYT
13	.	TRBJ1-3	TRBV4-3	ASSQDLSGQPALY
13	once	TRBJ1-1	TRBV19	ASNRDTTWNTEAF
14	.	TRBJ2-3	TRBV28	ASSKTGHLITDTQY
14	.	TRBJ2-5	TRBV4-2	ASSQASGAGGETQY
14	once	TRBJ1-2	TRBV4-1	ASSQDSRGFNYGYT
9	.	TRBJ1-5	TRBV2	ASSVQGPQH
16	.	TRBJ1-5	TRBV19	ASSIRAGQGSSNQPQH
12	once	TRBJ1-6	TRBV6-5	ASSGQGGNSPLH
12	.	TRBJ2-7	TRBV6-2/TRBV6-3	ASSYLSGAYEQY
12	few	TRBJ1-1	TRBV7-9	ASSLPGIDTEAF
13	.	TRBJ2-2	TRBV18	ASPPRVTNTGELF
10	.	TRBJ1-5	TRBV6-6	ASSYTTGQGH
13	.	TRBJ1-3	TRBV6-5	ATLAPRGSGNTIY
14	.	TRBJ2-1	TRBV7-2	ASSLAYAGAYNEQF
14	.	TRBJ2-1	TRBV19	ASKILGRGKNNEQF
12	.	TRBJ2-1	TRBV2	ASSRPASGDEQF
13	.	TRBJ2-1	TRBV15	ATRRDRGPTDEQF
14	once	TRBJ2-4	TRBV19	ASTRQGLSAKNIQY
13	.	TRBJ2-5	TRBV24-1	ATSDRVGGEETQY
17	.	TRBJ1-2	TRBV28	ASSLPPGSGQGANYGYT
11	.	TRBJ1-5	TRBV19	AGGDRSNQPQH
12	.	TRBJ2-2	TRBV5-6	ASSLVHDTGELF
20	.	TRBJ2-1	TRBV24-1	ATSGLSDRGLITSSSYNEQF
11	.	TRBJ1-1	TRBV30	AWRQLGGTEAF
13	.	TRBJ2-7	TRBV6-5	ASRGGGGPIREQY
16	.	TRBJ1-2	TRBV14	ASSQVRLLAADGYGYT
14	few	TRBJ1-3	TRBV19	ASSMDRGRSGNTIY
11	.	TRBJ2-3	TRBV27	ASHKGDTDTQY
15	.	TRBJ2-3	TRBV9	ASSGFAGTISTDTQY
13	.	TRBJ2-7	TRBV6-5	ASTNRESSSYEQY
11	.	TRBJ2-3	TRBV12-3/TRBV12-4	ASSSLGRDTQY
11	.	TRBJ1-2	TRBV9	ASSVGQDNGYT
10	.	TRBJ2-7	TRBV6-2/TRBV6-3	ASSPSSYEQY
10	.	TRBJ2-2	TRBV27	ASSLVAGELF
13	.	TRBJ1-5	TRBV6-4	ASSRAGHSNQPQH
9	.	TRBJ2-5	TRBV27	ASSSTGPQY
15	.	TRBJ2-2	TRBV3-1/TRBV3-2	ASSARDRGKGPGELF
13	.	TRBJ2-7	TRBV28	ASSPPTSGSYEQY
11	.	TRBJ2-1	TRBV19	ASSINRFDEQF
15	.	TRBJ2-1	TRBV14	ASSQEGASGVRNEQF
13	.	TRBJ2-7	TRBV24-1	ATSDLRKGASEQY
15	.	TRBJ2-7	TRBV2	ASSEATFRRQGDEQY
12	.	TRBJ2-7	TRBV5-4	ASSSGLARNEQY
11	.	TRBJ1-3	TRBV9	ASSPQTGDTIY